This TCR beta chain emerged from a study of T cells expressing NK-cell markers. Study background: Seven of eight sequenced donors tested HCMV-seropositive; one tested seronegative.

TCRdb re-called the 5' RACE reads and catalogs CDR3 proteins one per entry, DNA excluded. The table for this sample gives almost 450,000 distinct CDR3 sequences. Germline CDR1 reads KGHSH; CDR2 reads LQKENI. This CDR3 has 15 residues. Turning to this clonotype: Antigen specificity is unknown.

Study-wide findings and caveats: Dominant NKG2C+ clonotypes made up roughly 1.0-7.5% of CD8+ T cells in over five donors.

The TCR comes from a woman between 18 and 70 years old in good health. Sequenced: blood T cells: a sorted CD56 or NKG2C T cell subset, CD4+ or CD8+ T cells, or bulk PBMC T cells (not recorded which). V and J are TRBV18 and TRBJ1-1; the D gene TCRdb calls, TRBD1, cannot be checked with no DNA. CDR3 in amino acids: CASSPSKDRRPEAFF.